The 4 T cell receptor beta chains presented below share a single source sample, sequenced in a study of PD-L1 blockade in urothelial cancer. Time point given: peripheral blood 6 weeks after treatment start. Generated by immunoSEQ multiplex PCR, the TCRdb table keeps only in-frame clones and is missing some. The repertoire holds tens of thousands of clones, approximately 81% seen once, with roughly 2.5% in the top ten. Sequenced material: PBMCs, taken around atezolizumab (anti-PD-L1) treatment. Receptors were obtained from a man aged 65 to 85 with urothelial cancer.

The chain combines TRBV2 with TRBJ2-5, with TRBD2 as a possible D gene (5 bases). Germline values: CDR1 SNHLY, CDR2 FYNNEI. V was pared by 6 bases and J by 1 base, with 12 bases between. The CDR3 length is 14 residues. The CDR3 here is CASRSQRTQETQYF. CDR3 nucleotides: TGTGCCAGCAGATCCCAGCGGACCCAAGAGACCCAGTACTTC.

V is TRBV5-4 and J is TRBJ2-3; 13 nucleotides agree with TRBD2. This CDR3 contains 16 residues. V lost 4 bases, J lost 6 bases, and 8 bases stayed unmatched. Germline V lookup: CDR1 SGHNT, CDR2 YYREEE (reference sequence). The DNA for the CDR3 is TGTGCCAGCAGCCCCACTAGCGGGAGGGCCTGGGATACGCAGTATTTT. Protein product: CASSPTSGRAWDTQYF.

The chain is built from TRBV5-1 and TRBJ1-4; D possibly corresponds to TRBD1 (5 bases). Germline V gene data show CDR1 as SGHRS and CDR2 as YFSETQ. The CDR3 sequence is 15 residues long. V was clipped by 1 base and J by 0 bases, with 7 bases between them. The chain's CDR3 is CASSLTGATNEKLFF. In DNA, the CDR3 is TGCGCCAGCAGCTTGACAGGTGCAACTAATGAAAAACTGTTTTTT.

The genes are TRBV28 and TRBJ2-1; 11 bases are shared with TRBD2. This CDR3 has 15 amino acids. The germline V gene has CDR1 MDHEN and CDR2 SYDVKM. CDR3 amino acids: CGTLAGVSTYNEQFF. The CDR3 nucleotides read TGTGGCACACTAGCGGGAGTGTCTACTTACAATGAGCAGTTCTTC.